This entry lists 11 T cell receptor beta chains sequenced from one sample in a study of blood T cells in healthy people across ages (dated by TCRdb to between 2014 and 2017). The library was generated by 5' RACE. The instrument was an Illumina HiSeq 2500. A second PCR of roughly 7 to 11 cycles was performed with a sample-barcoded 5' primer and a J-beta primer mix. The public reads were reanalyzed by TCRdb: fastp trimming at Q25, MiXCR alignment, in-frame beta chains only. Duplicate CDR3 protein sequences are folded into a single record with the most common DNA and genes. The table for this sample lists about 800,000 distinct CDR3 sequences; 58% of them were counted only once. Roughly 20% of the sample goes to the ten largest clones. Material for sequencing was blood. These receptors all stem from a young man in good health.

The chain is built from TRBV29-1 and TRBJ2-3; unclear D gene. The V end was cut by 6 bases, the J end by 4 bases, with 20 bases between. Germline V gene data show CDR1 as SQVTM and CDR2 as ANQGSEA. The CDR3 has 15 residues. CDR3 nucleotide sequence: TGCAGCGTCGGATTTTCCCTTACTCAGTCAGATACGCAGTATTTT. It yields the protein CSVGFSLTQSDTQYF.

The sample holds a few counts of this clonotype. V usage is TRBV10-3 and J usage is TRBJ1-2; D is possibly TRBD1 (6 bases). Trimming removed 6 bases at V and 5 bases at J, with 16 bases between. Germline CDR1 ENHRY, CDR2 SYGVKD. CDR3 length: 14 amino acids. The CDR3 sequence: CAIRKNRDNYGYTF. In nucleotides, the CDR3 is TGTGCCATCAGAAAAAACCGGGACAATTATGGCTACACCTTC.

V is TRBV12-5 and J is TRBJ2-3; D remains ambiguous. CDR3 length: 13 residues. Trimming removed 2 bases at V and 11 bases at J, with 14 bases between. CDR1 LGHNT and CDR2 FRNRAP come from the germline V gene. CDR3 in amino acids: CASGLSRAQVQYF. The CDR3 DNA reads TGTGCTAGTGGTTTGTCTAGGGCGCAAGTGCAGTATTTT.

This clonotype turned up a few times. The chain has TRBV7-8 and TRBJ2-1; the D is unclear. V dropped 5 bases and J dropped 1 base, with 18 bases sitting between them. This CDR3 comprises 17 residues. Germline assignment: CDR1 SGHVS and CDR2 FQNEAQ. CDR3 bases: TGTGCCAGCAGCGGCCTCGTTTACGGGTCTTCCTACAATGAGCAGTTCTTC. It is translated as CASSGLVYGSSYNEQFF.

The CDR3 region is CASSETQRVFF. The CDR3 nucleotides are TGTGCCAGCAGTGAAACCCAGCGCGTGTTCTTC. The chain links TRBV6-1 to TRBJ2-1; no firm D call. Germline V gene lookup returns CDR1 MNHNS and CDR2 SASEGT. The CDR3 is 11 residues long. V was shortened by 2 bases and J by 15 bases, with 11 bases between the two germline ends.

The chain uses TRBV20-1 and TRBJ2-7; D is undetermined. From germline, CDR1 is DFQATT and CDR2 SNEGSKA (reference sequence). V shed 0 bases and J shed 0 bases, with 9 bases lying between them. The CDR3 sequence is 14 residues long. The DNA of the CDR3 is TGCAGTGCTAGAGATGCCGGGTTCTCCTACGAGCAGTACTTC. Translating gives CSARDAGFSYEQYF.

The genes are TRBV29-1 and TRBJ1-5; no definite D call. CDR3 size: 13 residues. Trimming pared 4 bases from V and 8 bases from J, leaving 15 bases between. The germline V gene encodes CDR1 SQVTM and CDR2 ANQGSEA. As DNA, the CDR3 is TGCAGCGTTGTAATCGACGAGGGTAAGCCCCAGCATTTT. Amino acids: CSVVIDEGKPQHF.

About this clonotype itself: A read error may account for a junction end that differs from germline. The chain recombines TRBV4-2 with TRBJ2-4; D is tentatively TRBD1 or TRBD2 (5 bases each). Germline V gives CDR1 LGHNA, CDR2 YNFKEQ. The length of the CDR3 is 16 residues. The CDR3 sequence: CASSQGDLLAKHIQYF. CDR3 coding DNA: TGTGCCAGCAGCCAAGGGGACCTTTTAGCCAAACACATTCAGTACTTC.

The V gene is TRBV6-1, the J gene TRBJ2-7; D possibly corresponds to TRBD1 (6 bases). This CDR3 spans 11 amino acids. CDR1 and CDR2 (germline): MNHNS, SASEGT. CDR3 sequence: CASGRGDEQYF. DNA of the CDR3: TGTGCGAGTGGCAGGGGAGACGAGCAGTACTTC.

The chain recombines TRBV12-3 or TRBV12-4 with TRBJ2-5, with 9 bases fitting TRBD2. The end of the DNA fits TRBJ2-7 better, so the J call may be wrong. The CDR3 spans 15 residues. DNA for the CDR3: TGTGCCAGCAGCCTCCTGGCGGGACTAGCTTACGAGCAGTACTTC. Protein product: CASSLLAGLAYEQYF.

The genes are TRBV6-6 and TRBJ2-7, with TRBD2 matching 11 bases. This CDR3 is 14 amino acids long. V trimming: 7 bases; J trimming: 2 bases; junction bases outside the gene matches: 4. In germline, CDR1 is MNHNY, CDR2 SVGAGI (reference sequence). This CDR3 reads CASTKGLAAYEQYF. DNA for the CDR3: TGTGCCAGCACCAAGGGACTAGCGGCCTACGAGCAGTACTTC.